A selection of T cell receptor beta chains follows, all from one sample in a study of blood T cell repertoires in COVID-19. TCRdb keeps only in-frame clones here, not all; method: immunoSEQ multiplex PCR. The sample has roughly 70,000 clones; 75% to 90% are singletons. The sequencing sample was made of peripheral blood. The receptors were gathered from an elderly man with COVID-19, enrolled during active disease. CDR3s include the opening cysteine and the closing phenylalanine or tryptophan. Fields, in order: V gene, J gene, CDR3 protein.

V gene: TRBV11-2
J gene: TRBJ1-2
CDR3 protein: CASSLVSSTGNYGYTF

V gene: TRBV15
J gene: TRBJ1-5
CDR3 protein: CATSRQDGIGQPQHF

V gene: TRBV27
J gene: TRBJ1-1
CDR3 protein: CASSLGSKRTANEAFF

V gene: TRBV6-5
J gene: TRBJ1-2
CDR3 protein: CASSYEGLGYTF

V gene: TRBV27
J gene: TRBJ1-4
CDR3 protein: CASSLSWTEGEKLFF

V gene: TRBV28
J gene: TRBJ2-3
CDR3 protein: CASSTPGQAFTDTQYF

V gene: TRBV2
J gene: TRBJ2-3
CDR3 protein: CASPGLAGGQSTDTQYF

V gene: TRBV5-8
J gene: TRBJ2-1
CDR3 protein: CASSRRQGEMDNEQFF

V gene: TRBV6-1
J gene: TRBJ2-2
CDR3 protein: CASSENGRGKRNTGELFF

V gene: TRBV10-3
J gene: TRBJ2-1
CDR3 protein: CAISESGTSVFNEQFF

V gene: TRBV11-2
J gene: TRBJ2-2
CDR3 protein: CASSPPPSVTGELFF

V gene: TRBV2
J gene: TRBJ1-5
CDR3 protein: CASRQPSNQPQHF

V gene: TRBV10-3
J gene: TRBJ2-5
CDR3 protein: CAIKSSGGLQETQYF

V gene: TRBV2
J gene: TRBJ2-1
CDR3 protein: CASRRETGGYNEQFF

V gene: TRBV3-1/TRBV3-2
J gene: TRBJ1-6
CDR3 protein: CASSQDLRVGSPLHF

V gene: TRBV11-3
J gene: TRBJ2-6
CDR3 protein: CASSLDRKQPSGANVLTF

V gene: TRBV4-2
J gene: TRBJ1-1
CDR3 protein: CASSQEPLDTEAFF

V gene: TRBV5-4
J gene: TRBJ1-6
CDR3 protein: CASSKGQNNSPLHF

V gene: TRBV21-1
J gene: TRBJ2-7
CDR3 protein: CASKNRDRGLDEQYF

V gene: TRBV18
J gene: TRBJ2-7
CDR3 protein: CASSPPSLPYEQYF

V gene: TRBV5-6
J gene: TRBJ2-1
CDR3 protein: CASKPQGFLENNEQFF

V gene: TRBV6-5
J gene: TRBJ1-2
CDR3 protein: CASSPDPQNYGYTF

V gene: TRBV11-2
J gene: TRBJ2-3
CDR3 protein: CASSFELAGGASTDTQYF

V gene: TRBV10-2
J gene: TRBJ1-2
CDR3 protein: CASSDSPRQGNYGYTF

V gene: TRBV28
J gene: TRBJ1-6
CDR3 protein: CASSTSTGDVSPLHF

V gene: TRBV11-2
J gene: TRBJ1-1
CDR3 protein: CASSFGQGLSMNTEAFF

V gene: TRBV23-1
J gene: TRBJ1-1
CDR3 protein: CASSQLTGVNTEAFF

V gene: TRBV4-3
J gene: TRBJ2-1
CDR3 protein: CASSQDHLVYEQFF

V gene: TRBV12-5
J gene: TRBJ1-3
CDR3 protein: CASGLIRQGGGNTIYF

V gene: TRBV19
J gene: TRBJ2-2
CDR3 protein: CASSIRAQGLAGGGTGELFF

V gene: TRBV2
J gene: TRBJ1-2
CDR3 protein: CASRAGQPNYGYTF

V gene: TRBV7-3
J gene: TRBJ1-1
CDR3 protein: CASSLEARGYTEAFF

V gene: TRBV7-2
J gene: TRBJ1-2
CDR3 protein: CASSPDRNNYGYTF

V gene: TRBV11-2
J gene: TRBJ1-4
CDR3 protein: CASSGRQGDNEKLFF

V gene: TRBV2
J gene: TRBJ1-1
CDR3 protein: CASSEREQGFTEAFF

V gene: TRBV29-1
J gene: TRBJ2-7
CDR3 protein: CSVAPQDAEQYF

V gene: TRBV5-6
J gene: TRBJ2-3
CDR3 protein: CASSLSRAGSTDTQYF

V gene: TRBV7-3
J gene: TRBJ2-1
CDR3 protein: CASSSVGTSGANEQFF

V gene: TRBV4-3
J gene: TRBJ2-7
CDR3 protein: CASSQELGQGTYEQYF

V gene: TRBV7-2
J gene: TRBJ2-6
CDR3 protein: CASSLLRGAGANVLTF

V gene: TRBV3-1/TRBV3-2
J gene: TRBJ1-2
CDR3 protein: CASSHRDRGRGGYTF

V gene: TRBV14
J gene: TRBJ1-1
CDR3 protein: CASSHNRNTEAFF

V gene: TRBV5-1
J gene: TRBJ1-1
CDR3 protein: CASSYTPRGMNTEAFF

V gene: TRBV2
J gene: TRBJ1-5
CDR3 protein: CASCASDRRNQPQHF

V gene: TRBV10-3
J gene: TRBJ2-6
CDR3 protein: CAISATISAGVLTF

V gene: TRBV6-1
J gene: TRBJ2-1
CDR3 protein: CASSEIWHPYNEQFF

V gene: TRBV10-3
J gene: TRBJ2-7
CDR3 protein: CAISEKGDSYEQYF

V gene: TRBV7-9
J gene: TRBJ1-3
CDR3 protein: CASRPTGNSGNTIYF

V gene: TRBV11-3
J gene: TRBJ1-1
CDR3 protein: CASSFGTGIEAFF

V gene: TRBV19
J gene: TRBJ1-1
CDR3 protein: CASSIMKGGTTEAFF

V gene: TRBV4-1
J gene: TRBJ2-1
CDR3 protein: CASSQFSSGGMNEQFF

V gene: TRBV28
J gene: TRBJ1-4
CDR3 protein: CASSLEGVSQKLFF

V gene: TRBV4-1
J gene: TRBJ1-2
CDR3 protein: CASSQEPGMTSNYGYTF